Presented here are 14 T cell receptor beta chains from one specimen sequenced in a study of shared clonotypes between healthy human individuals. Profiled with immunoSEQ multiplex PCR; TCRdb holds only in-frame clones, not every one. The sample yields 2 million to 3 million clones, 80% to 95% seen once. Sequenced material: naive CD4+ T cells from PBMCs. Described subset: CD45RA+ positively selected. The origin of the receptors is a man between 18 and 35 years old in good health. Some clones in this sample may be carry-over from other donors' samples.

The sample holds one count of this clone. The chain couples TRBV28 to TRBJ2-5; D is perhaps TRBD1 (5 bases). The CDR3 has 13 residues. The germline V gene encodes CDR1 MDHEN and CDR2 SYDVKM. V gave up 8 bases and J gave up 3 bases, with 13 bases separating them. The CDR3 here is CASSSGAEETQYF. The CDR3 DNA reads TGTGCCAGCTCGAGTGGGGCTGAAGAGACCCAGTACTTC.

The V call is TRBV11-1, the J call TRBJ2-5, with D perhaps TRBD1 or TRBD2 (5 bases each). There are 13 residues in the CDR3. Germline CDR1 is SGHAT and CDR2 is FQDESV (reference sequence). V dropped 5 bases and J dropped 4 bases, with 11 bases sitting between them. The CDR3, as DNA: TGTGCCAGCAGCCGGGGCAGGAGAGAGACCCAGTACTTC. This sequence encodes CASSRGRRETQYF.

Here the CDR3 reads CASSLGGFTEAFF. The CDR3 DNA reads TGTGCCAGCAGCTTAGGGGGGTTTACTGAAGCTTTCTTT. This sequence joins TRBV7-3 and TRBJ1-1; a possible D gene is TRBD1 (5 bases). The germline V gene encodes CDR1 SGHTA and CDR2 FQGTGA. Trimming cost V 2 bases and J 5 bases, with 9 bases left between them. The CDR3 loop spans 13 amino acids.

The genes are TRBV21-1 and TRBJ2-1; the D segment call TRBD2 is taken from the table without a DNA check. TRBV21-1 is termed a pseudogene. The CDR3 consists of 20 residues. The CDR3 DNA reads TGTGCCAGCAGCAAAGCGCTTTCCCTAGCGGGGAACGGTTTTATTTGTGAGCAGTTCTTC. Translation: CASSKALSLAGNGFICEQFF.

This chain connects TRBV7-3 to TRBJ2-1; 10 nucleotides line up with TRBD2. This CDR3 has 19 residues. The germline CDR1 and CDR2 sequences are SGHTA and FQGTGA. V was pared by 1 base and J by 8 bases, with 17 bases of the junction left unmatched. The DNA for the CDR3 is TGTGCCAGCAGCTTAATGGGCCCAAGCGGGAGGGAAATTTGGGATGAGCAGTTCTTC. Its translation is CASSLMGPSGREIWDEQFF. The entire variable domain, with the rest obtained from reference TRBV7-3 and TRBJ2-1, is as follows: GAGVSQTPSNKVTEKGKYVELRCDPISGHTALYWYRQSLGQGPEFLIYFQGTGAADDSGLPNDRFFAVRPEGSVSTLKIQRTERGDSAVYLCASSLMGPSGREIWDEQFFGPGTRLTVL.

The chain has TRBV5-4 and TRBJ1-2; a weak D match, TRBD1 (6 bases). This CDR3 contains 15 residues. V was cut by 0 bases and J by 2 bases, with 11 bases left in between. The germline gives CDR1 SGHNT, CDR2 YYREEE (reference sequence). The CDR3 DNA is TGTGCCAGCAGCTTGGCACAGGGAGGGAACTATGGCTACACCTTC. The encoded protein is CASSLAQGGNYGYTF.

The V call is TRBV5-1, the J call TRBJ2-7; maybe TRBD1 (5 bases). Germline CDR1 and CDR2: SGHRS and YFSETQ. Trimming shortened V by 0 bases and J by 0 bases, and 13 bases separated the two germline ends. The CDR3 contains 16 residues. The CDR3 loop is CASSLASQGLSYEQYF. The CDR3 nucleotides read TGCGCCAGCAGCTTGGCCTCCCAGGGCCTCTCCTACGAGCAGTACTTC.

V and J are TRBV7-9 and TRBJ2-5, with 8 nucleotides matching TRBD2. The tail of the sequence fits TRBJ2-7 better, so the J call may be wrong. This CDR3 comprises 16 residues. The germline V gene has CDR1 SEHNR and CDR2 FQNEAQ (reference sequence). DNA for the CDR3: TGTGCCAGCAGTCCAACCCTAATAGTCGGGGGGGACGAGCAGTACTTC. Amino acid sequence: CASSPTLIVGGDEQYF.

The rearrangement uses TRBV5-8 and TRBJ2-2; 8 nucleotides line up with TRBD1. V lost 5 bases, J lost 4 bases, and 10 bases stayed unmatched. Germline-derived CDR1 and CDR2 are SGHTS and YDEGEE. This CDR3 has 16 amino acids. This chain's CDR3 is CASRPQGTGSTGELFF. CDR3 nucleotides: TGTGCCAGCAGGCCGCAGGGGACAGGATCCACCGGGGAGCTGTTTTTT. Complete variable domain (other parts from reference TRBV5-8 and TRBJ2-2): EAGVTQSPTHLIKTRGQQATLRCSPISGHTSVYWYQQALGLGLQFLLWYDEGEERNRGNFPPRFSGRQFPNYSSELNVNALELEDSALYLCASRPQGTGSTGELFFGEGSRLTVL.

In regard to this clone: Other DNA variants within this sample encode the same CDR3. V gene TRBV7-2 combines with J gene TRBJ2-1; D gene uncertain. CDR3 length: 12 amino acids. V was shortened by 5 bases and J by 4 bases, with 6 bases between the two germline ends. The germline gives CDR1 SGHTA, CDR2 FQGNSA. The CDR3: CASSLLYNEQFF. For the CDR3, the DNA is TGTGCCAGCAGCCTACTATACAATGAGCAGTTCTTC.

The chain recombines TRBV7-9 with TRBJ1-2, with D perhaps matching TRBD1 (6 bases). In germline, CDR1 is SEHNR, CDR2 FQNEAQ (reference sequence). V dropped 7 bases and J dropped 8 bases, with 17 bases sitting between them. The CDR3 spans 13 residues. The CDR3 sequence: CASNPLQGPGYTF. DNA for the CDR3: TGTGCCAGCAACCCCCTACAGGGACCGGGCTACACCTTC.

The rearrangement uses TRBV28 and TRBJ2-7; D unresolved. The germline CDR1 and CDR2 sequences are MDHEN and SYDVKM. The V end was cut by 5 bases, the J end by 6 bases, with 14 bases between. This CDR3 contains 13 residues. CDR3 loop: CASSLVGQREQYF. In DNA form, the CDR3 reads TGTGCCAGCAGTCTTGTTGGCCAACGCGAGCAGTACTTC. The full variable domain, with the rest looked up from reference TRBV28 and TRBJ2-7, is DVKVTQSSRYLVKRTGEKVFLECVQDMDHENMFWYRQDPGLGLRLIYFSYDVKMKEKGDIPEGYSVSREKKERFSLILESASTNQTSMYLCASSLVGQREQYFGPGTRLTVT.

This chain uses TRBV10-3 with TRBJ1-4; 8 bases are a match to TRBD1. The junction had 2 bases not matched to a gene; V was cut back by 6 bases and J by 5 bases. The CDR3 loop spans 13 amino acids. Looked up from germline, CDR1 is ENHRY and CDR2 is SYGVKD. The CDR3 sequence: CAIRGTGNEKLFF. The DNA for the CDR3 is TGTGCCATCAGAGGGACAGGAAATGAAAAACTGTTTTTT.

The chain couples TRBV5-4 to TRBJ2-7; the D is unclear. Germline values: CDR1 SGHNT, CDR2 YYREEE (reference sequence). CDR3 length: 13 residues. The V end was cut by 0 bases, the J end by 5 bases, with 9 bases between. The CDR3 loop is CASSLVGGHEQYF. The CDR3 nucleotides are TGTGCCAGCAGCTTGGTGGGCGGTCACGAGCAGTACTTC.